This TCR beta chain was profiled in a study of shared clonotypes between healthy human individuals. The repertoire was sequenced with immunoSEQ multiplex PCR; TCRdb's copy has only in-frame clones and lacks some. The data hold 400,000 to 600,000 clones, with more than 75% observed a single time. Input material: PBMCs. The sequence was obtained from a woman aged 40 to 50 in good health. Some clones in this sample may be carry-over from other donors' samples.

CDR3 in amino acids: CASSSRLAGGIGGYNEQFF. CDR3 in DNA: TGTGCCAGCAGCTCCCGCCTAGCGGGAGGGATTGGGGGCTACAATGAGCAGTTCTTC. The gene calls are TRBV9 and TRBJ2-1; 12 nucleotides align to TRBD2. The junction had 14 bases not matched to a gene; V was cut back by 4 bases and J by 3 bases. The CDR3 is 19 residues long. Looked up from germline, CDR1 is SGDLS and CDR2 is YYNGEE.